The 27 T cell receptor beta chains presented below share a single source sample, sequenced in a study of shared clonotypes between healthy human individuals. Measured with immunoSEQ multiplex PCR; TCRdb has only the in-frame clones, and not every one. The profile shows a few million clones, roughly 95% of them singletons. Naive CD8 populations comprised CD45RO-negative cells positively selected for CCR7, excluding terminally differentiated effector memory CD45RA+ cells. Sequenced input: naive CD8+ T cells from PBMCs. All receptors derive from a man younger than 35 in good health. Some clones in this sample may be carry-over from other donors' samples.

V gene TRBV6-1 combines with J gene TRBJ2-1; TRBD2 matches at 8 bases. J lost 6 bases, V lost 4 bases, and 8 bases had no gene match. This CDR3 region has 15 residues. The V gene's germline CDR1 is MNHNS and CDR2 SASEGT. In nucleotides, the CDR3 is TGTGCCAGCAGTGTGACTAGCGAGAGGTTCAATGAGCAGTTCTTC. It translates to CASSVTSERFNEQFF.

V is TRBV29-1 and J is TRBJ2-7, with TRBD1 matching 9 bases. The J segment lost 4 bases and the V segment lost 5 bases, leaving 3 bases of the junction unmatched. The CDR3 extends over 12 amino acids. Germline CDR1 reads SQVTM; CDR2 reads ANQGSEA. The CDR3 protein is CSVLDRGYEQYF. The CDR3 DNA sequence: TGCAGCGTTCTGGACAGGGGTTACGAGCAGTACTTC.

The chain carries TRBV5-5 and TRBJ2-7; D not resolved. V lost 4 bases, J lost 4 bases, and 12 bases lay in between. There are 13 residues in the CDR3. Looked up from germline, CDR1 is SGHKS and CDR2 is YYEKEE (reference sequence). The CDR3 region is CASSEDPTYEQYF. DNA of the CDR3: TGTGCCAGCAGCGAGGACCCGACTTACGAGCAGTACTTC.

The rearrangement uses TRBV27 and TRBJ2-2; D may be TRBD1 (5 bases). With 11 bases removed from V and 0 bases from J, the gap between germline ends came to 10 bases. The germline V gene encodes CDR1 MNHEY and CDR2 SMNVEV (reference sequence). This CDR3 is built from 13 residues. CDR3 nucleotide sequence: TGTGCCTCCCAGACAGCGAACACCGGGGAGCTGTTTTTT. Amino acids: CASQTANTGELFF.

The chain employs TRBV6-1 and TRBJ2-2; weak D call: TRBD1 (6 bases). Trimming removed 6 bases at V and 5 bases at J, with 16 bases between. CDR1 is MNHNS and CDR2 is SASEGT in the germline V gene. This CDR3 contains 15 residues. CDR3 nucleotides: TGTGCCAGCAGCGTTAACAGGGTCGGGACCGGGGAGCTGTTTTTT. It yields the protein CASSVNRVGTGELFF.

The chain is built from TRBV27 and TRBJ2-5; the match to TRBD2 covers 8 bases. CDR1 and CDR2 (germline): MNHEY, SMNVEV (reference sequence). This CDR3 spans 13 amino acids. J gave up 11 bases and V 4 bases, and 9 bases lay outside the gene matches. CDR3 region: CASSSGGFGEQYF. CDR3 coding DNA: TGTGCCAGCAGTTCGGGAGGGTTTGGAGAGCAGTACTTC.

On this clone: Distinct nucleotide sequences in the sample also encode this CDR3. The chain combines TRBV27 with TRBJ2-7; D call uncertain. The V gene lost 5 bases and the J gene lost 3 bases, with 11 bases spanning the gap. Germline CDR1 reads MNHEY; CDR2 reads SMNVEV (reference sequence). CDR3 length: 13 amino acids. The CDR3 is CASSPRGSYEQYF. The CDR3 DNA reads TGTGCCAGCAGTCCCCGAGGCAGCTACGAGCAGTACTTC.

The CDR3: CASSLTAVRATNEKLFF. The CDR3 nucleotides are TGTGCCAGCAGCTTGACAGCCGTGAGAGCAACTAATGAAAAACTGTTTTTT. The chain links TRBV7-6 to TRBJ1-4; D might be TRBD1 (5 bases). The ends were cut back, 3 bases at V and 0 bases at J, with 14 bases in the middle. The CDR3 extends over 17 amino acids. Germline lookup yields CDR1 SGHVS and CDR2 FNYEAQ.

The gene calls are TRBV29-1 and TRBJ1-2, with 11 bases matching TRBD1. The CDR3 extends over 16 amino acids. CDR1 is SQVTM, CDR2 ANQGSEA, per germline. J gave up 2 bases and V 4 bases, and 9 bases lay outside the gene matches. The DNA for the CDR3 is TGCAGCGTTGTAGGGACAGGGGGACGCTTAAACTATGGCTACACCTTC. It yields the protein CSVVGTGGRLNYGYTF.

CDR3 in DNA: TGTGCCAGCAGTTTACTACGGACAGCCATGGGAGGCAATCAGCCCCAGCATTTT. Its translation is CASSLLRTAMGGNQPQHF. The chain has TRBV28 and TRBJ1-5; possible D gene TRBD1, 6 bases. Germline CDR1 is MDHEN and CDR2 is SYDVKM. The CDR3 sequence is 18 residues long. The V end lost 2 bases, the J end lost 2 bases, and 19 bases lay between the germline ends.

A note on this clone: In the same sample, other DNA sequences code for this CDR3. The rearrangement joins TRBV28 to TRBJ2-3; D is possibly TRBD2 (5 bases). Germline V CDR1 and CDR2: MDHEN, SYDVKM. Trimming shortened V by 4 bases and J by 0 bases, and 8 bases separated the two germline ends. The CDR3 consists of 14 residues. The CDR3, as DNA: TGTGCCAGCAGTTCTAGCCGGAGCACAGATACGCAGTATTTT. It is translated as CASSSSRSTDTQYF.

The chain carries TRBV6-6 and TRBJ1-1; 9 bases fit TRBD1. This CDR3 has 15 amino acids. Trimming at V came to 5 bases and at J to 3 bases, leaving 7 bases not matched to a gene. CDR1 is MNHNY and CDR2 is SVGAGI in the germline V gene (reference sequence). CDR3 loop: CASSRTGVLDTEAFF. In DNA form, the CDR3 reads TGTGCCAGCAGTCGGACAGGGGTATTGGACACTGAAGCTTTCTTT.

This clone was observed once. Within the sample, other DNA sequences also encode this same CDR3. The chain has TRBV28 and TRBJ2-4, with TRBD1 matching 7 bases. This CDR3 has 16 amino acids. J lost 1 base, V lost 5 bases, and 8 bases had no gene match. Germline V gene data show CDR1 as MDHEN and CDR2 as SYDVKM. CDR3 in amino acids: CASSLDRELAKNIQYF. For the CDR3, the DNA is TGTGCCAGCAGTCTCGACAGGGAACTGGCCAAAAACATTCAGTACTTC.

Written as DNA, the CDR3 is TGTGCCAGCTCACCCGGAGTCGGCGAGCAGTACTTC. Protein: CASSPGVGEQYF. This chain connects TRBV18 to TRBJ2-7; D unresolved. Trimming pared 3 bases from V and 6 bases from J, leaving 9 bases between. CDR1 and CDR2 (germline): KGHSH, LQKENI. CDR3 length: 12 amino acids.

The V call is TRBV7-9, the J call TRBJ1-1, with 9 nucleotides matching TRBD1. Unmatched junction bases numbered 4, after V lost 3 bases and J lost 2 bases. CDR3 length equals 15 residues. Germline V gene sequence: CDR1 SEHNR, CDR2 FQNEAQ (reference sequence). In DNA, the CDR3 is TGTGCCAGCAGCTTCCGGGGACAGGGTAACACTGAAGCTTTCTTT. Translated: CASSFRGQGNTEAFF. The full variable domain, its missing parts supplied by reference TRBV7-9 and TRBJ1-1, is DTGVSQNPRHKITKRGQNVTFRCDPISEHNRLYWYRQTLGQGPEFLTYFQNEAQLEKSRLLSDRFSAERPKGSFSTLEIQRTEQGDSAMYLCASSFRGQGNTEAFFGQGTRLTVV.

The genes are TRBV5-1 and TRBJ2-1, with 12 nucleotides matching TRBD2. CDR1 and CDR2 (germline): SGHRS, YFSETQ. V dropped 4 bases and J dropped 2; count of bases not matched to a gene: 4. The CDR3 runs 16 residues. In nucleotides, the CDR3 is TGCGCCAGCAGCCCTAGGACTAGCGGGGCCTACAATGAGCAGTTCTTC. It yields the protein CASSPRTSGAYNEQFF.

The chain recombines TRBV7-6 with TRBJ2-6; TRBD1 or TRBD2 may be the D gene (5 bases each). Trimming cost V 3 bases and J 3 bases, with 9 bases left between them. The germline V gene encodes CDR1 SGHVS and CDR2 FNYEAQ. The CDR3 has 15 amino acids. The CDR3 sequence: CASSFGGVGANVLTF. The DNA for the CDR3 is TGTGCCAGCAGCTTTGGGGGAGTTGGGGCCAACGTCCTGACTTTC. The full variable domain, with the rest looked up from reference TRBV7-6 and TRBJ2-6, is GAGVSQSPRYKVTKRGQDVALRCDPISGHVSLYWYRQALGQGPEFLTYFNYEAQQDKSGLPNDRFSAERPEGSISTLTIQRTEQRDSAMYRCASSFGGVGANVLTFGAGSRLTVL.

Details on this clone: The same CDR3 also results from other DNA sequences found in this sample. The CDR3, as DNA: TGTGCCAGCAGTTACTCAACGGGACAGACCTACGAGCAGTACTTC. Protein sequence: CASSYSTGQTYEQYF. The chain has TRBV6-5 and TRBJ2-7; 7 bases align to TRBD1. Germline V gene lookup returns CDR1 MNHEY and CDR2 SVGAGI. This CDR3 spans 15 amino acids. V lost 0 bases, J lost 2 bases, and 4 bases stayed unmatched.

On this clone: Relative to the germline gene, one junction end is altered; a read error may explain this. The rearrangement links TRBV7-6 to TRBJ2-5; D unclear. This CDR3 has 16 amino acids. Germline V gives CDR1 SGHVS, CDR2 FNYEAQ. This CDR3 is CASRLVGGYGKETQYF. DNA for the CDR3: TGTGCCAGCAGATTAGTAGGTGGATACGGAAAAGAGACCCAGTACTTC.

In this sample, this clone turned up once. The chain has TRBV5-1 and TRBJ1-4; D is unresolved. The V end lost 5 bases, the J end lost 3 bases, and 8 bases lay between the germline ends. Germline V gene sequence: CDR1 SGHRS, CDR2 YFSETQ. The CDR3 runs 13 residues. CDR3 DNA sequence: TGCGCCAGCAGAAGCCCCTCTAATGAAAAACTGTTTTTT. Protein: CASRSPSNEKLFF.

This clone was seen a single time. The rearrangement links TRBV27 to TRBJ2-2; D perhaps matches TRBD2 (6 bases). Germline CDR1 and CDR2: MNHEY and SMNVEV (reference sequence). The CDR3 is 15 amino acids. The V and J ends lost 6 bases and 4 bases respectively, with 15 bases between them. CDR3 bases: TGTGCCAGCAGCCAGTTGGGGGGATTCACCGGGGAGCTGTTTTTT. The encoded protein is CASSQLGGFTGELFF.

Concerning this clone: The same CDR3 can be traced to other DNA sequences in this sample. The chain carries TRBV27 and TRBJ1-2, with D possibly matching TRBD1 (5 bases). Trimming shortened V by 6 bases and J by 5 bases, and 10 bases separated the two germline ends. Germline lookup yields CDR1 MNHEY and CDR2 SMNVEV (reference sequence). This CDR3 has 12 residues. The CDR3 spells CASRAGGYGYTF. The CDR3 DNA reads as TGTGCCAGCAGAGCGGGGGGGTATGGCTACACCTTC.

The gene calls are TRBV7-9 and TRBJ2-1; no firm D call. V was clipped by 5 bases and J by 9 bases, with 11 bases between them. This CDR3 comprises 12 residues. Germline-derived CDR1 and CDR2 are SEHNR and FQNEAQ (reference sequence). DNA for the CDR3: TGTGCCAGCAGCCACGGAGCTGGTGAGCAGTTCTTC. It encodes CASSHGAGEQFF.

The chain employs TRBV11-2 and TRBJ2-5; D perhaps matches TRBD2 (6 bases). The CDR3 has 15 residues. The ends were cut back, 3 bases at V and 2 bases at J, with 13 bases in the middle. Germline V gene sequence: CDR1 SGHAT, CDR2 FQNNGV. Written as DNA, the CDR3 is TGTGCCAGCAGCTTTTTGCTAGCGAGACAAGAGACCCAGTACTTC. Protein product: CASSFLLARQETQYF.

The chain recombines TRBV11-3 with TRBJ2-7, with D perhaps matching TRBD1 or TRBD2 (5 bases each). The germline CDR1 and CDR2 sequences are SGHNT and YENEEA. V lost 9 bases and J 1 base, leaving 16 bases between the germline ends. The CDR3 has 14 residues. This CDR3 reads CARIPGTPSYEQYF. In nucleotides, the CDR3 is TGTGCCAGAATCCCAGGGACGCCTTCCTACGAGCAGTACTTC.

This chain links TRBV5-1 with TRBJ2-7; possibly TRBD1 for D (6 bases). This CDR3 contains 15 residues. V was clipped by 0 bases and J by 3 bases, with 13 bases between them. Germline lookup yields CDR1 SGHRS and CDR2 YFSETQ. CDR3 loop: CASSLEPGHLYEQYF. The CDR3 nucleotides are TGCGCCAGCAGCTTGGAGCCGGGACACCTCTACGAGCAGTACTTC. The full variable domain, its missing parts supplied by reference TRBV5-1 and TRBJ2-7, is KAGVTQTPRYLIKTRGQQVTLSCSPISGHRSVSWYQQTPGQGLQFLFEYFSETQRNKGNFPGRFSGRQFSNSRSEMNVSTLELGDSALYLCASSLEPGHLYEQYFGPGTRLTVT.

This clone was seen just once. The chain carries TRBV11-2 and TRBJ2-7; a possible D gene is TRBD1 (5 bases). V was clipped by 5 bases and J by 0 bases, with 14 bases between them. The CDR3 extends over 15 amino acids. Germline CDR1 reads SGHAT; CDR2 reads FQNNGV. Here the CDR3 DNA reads TGTGCCAGCAGCGACGACAGTTCCTTCTCCTACGAGCAGTACTTC. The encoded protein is CASSDDSSFSYEQYF. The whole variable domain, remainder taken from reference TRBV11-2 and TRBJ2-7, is EAGVAQSPRYKIIEKRQSVAFWCNPISGHATLYWYQQILGQGPKLLIQFQNNGVVDDSQLPKDRFSAERLKGVDSTLKIQPAKLEDSAVYLCASSDDSSFSYEQYFGPGTRLTVT.